This TCR beta chain was captured in a study of a mutant IDH1 vaccine in newly diagnosed glioma. Study-level information: Every participant had undergone radiotherapy, temozolomide, or both before, and most underwent both.

Findings and caveats of the study: Pseudoprogression appeared independent of alterations in top peripheral clonotypes. A vaccine-induced immune response developed in approximately 94% of the patients.

TCRdb keeps only in-frame clones here, not all; method: immunoSEQ multiplex PCR. Among about 67,000 clones listed, about 83% were seen once. A word on this clone: The antigen remains unidentified.

Documented time point: baseline, week 1 (first vaccination visit). The treatment here: pre-vaccination baseline after standard-of-care therapy. Donors had new IDH1-mutant astrocytomas of WHO grade 3 or 4 (ATRX-lost). The sample in question was peripheral blood mononuclear cells (PBMCs), obtained from a glioma patient treated with radiotherapy, temozolomide or both. The origin of this receptor is a woman aged 18 to 35 with glioma. Some clones in this sample may be carry-over from other donors' samples.

CDR3 coding DNA: TGCGCCAGCAGCCAGGGACTAGCTCATTACGAGCAGTACTTC. It codes for CASSQGLAHYEQYF. This sequence joins TRBV4-3 and TRBJ2-7; 9 bases map to TRBD2. The germline CDR1 and CDR2 sequences are LGHNA and YSLEER. V shed 3 bases, J shed 4 bases, and the junction held 4 bases outside the gene matches. This CDR3 has 14 residues.